This T cell receptor (beta chain) was sequenced for a study of blood T cell repertoires in COVID-19. Looking at the study overall: The United States, Italy and Spain supplied acute and convalescent COVID-19 samples. The cDNA or gDNA used as material had been derived from T cells, B-cell-depleted T cells, or PBMCs.

Original methodology: Amplification with reference gene primers provided the estimates of nucleated cell counts. The method was immunoSEQ multiplex PCR; TCRdb's version includes in-frame clones alone and lacks a portion of them. The DNA gave D and trimming, while V, J and clone size come from that table. Of approximately 170,000 clones in the sample, approximately 83% are singletons; the top ten hold more than 7.5%. The source material was peripheral blood. The receptor's source is a man over 45 with active or convalescent COVID-19.

In nucleotides, the CDR3 is TGTGCCAGTAGTACCCAGGCAGGGGCCTATGGCTACACCTTC. Protein: CASSTQAGAYGYTF. The chain recombines TRBV19 with TRBJ1-2; D is perhaps TRBD1 (6 bases). Trimming shortened V by 4 bases and J by 4 bases, and 13 bases separated the two germline ends. The CDR3 contains 14 residues. CDR1 and CDR2 (germline): LNHDA, SQIVND (reference sequence). Full variable domain (remainder filled in from reference TRBV19 and TRBJ1-2): DGGITQSPKYLFRKEGQNVTLSCEQNLNHDAMYWYRQDPGQGLRLIYYSQIVNDFQKGDIAEGYSVSREKKESFPLTVTSAQKNPTAFYLCASSTQAGAYGYTFGSGTRLTVV.